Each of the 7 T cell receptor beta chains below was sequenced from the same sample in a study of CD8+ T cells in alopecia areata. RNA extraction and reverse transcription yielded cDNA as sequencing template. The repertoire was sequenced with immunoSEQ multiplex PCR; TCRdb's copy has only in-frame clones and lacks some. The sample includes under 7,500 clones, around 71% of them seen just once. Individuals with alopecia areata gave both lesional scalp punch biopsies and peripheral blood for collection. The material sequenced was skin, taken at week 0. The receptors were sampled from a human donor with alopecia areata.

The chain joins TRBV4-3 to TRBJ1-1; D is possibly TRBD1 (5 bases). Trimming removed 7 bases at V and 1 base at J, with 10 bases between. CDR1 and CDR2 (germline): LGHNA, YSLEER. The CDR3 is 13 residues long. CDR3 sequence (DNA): TGCGCCAGCAATGAGCAGGGGAACACTGAAGCTTTCTTT. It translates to CASNEQGNTEAFF.

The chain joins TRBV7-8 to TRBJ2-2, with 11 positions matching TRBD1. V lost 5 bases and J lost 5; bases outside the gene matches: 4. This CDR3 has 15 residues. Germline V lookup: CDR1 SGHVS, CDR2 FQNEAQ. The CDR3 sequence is CASSHGQGATGELFF. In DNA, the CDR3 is TGTGCCAGCAGCCACGGACAGGGGGCAACCGGGGAGCTGTTTTTT.

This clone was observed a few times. CDR3 sequence reads: CASSKAGGPSEQFF. CDR3 nucleotides: TGTGCCAGCAGTAAAGCGGGGGGCCCCTCGGAGCAGTTCTTC. The genes are TRBV7-3 and TRBJ2-1, with TRBD2 matching over 9 bases. From germline, CDR1 is SGHTA and CDR2 FQGTGA. V lost 6 bases, J lost 10 bases, and 10 bases stayed unmatched. The CDR3 is made up of 14 amino acids.

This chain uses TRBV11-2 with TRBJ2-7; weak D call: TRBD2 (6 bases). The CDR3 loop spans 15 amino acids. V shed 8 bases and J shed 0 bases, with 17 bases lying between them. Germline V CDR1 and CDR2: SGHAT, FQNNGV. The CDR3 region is CASSQAGSRSYEQYF. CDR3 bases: TGTGCCAGCTCCCAAGCGGGCAGCCGCTCCTACGAGCAGTACTTC. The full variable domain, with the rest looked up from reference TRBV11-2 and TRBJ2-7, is EAGVAQSPRYKIIEKRQSVAFWCNPISGHATLYWYQQILGQGPKLLIQFQNNGVVDDSQLPKDRFSAERLKGVDSTLKIQPAKLEDSAVYLCASSQAGSRSYEQYFGPGTRLTVT.

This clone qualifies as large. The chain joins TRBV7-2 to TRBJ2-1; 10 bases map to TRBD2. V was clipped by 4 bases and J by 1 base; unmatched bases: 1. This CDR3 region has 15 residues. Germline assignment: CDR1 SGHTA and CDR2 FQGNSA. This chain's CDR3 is CASSSSGGSYNEQFF. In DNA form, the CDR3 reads TGTGCCAGCAGCTCTAGCGGGGGTTCCTACAATGAGCAGTTCTTC.

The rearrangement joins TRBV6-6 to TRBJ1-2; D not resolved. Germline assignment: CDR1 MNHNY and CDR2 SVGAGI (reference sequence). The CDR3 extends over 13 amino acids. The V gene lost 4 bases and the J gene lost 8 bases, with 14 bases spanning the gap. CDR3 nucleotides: TGTGCCAGCAGTTTTATCAGCCAGCTAGGCTACACCTTC. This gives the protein CASSFISQLGYTF.

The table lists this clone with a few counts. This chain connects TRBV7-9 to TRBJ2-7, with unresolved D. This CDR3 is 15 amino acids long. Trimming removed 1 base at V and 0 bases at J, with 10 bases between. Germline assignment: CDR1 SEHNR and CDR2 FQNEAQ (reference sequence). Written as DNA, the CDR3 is TGTGCCAGCAGCTTAGACGTAGTTACCTCCTACGAGCAGTACTTC. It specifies CASSLDVVTSYEQYF.